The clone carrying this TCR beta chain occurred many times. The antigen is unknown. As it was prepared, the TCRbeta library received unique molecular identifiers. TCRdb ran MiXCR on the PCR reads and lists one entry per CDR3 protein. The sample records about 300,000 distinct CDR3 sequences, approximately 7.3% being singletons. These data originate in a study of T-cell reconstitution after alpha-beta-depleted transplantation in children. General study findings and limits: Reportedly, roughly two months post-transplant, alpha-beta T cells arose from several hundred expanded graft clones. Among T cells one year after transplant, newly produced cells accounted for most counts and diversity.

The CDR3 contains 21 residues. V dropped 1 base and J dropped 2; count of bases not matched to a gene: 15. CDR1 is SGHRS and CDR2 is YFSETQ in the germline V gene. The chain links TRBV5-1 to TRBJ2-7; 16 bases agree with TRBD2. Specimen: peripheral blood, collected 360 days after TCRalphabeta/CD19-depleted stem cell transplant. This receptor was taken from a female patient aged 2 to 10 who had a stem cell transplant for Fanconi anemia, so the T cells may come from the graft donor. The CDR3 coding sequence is TGCGCCAGCAGCTTGTCGGATTCCCCGGGACTAGCGGGAGGGCCTACCTACGAGCAGTACTTC. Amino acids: CASSLSDSPGLAGGPTYEQYF.